This record concerns one T cell receptor beta chain sequence. With 1 base removed from V and 11 bases from J, the gap between germline ends came to 10 bases. The CDR3 contains 12 residues. Germline values: CDR1 SGHVS, CDR2 FNYEAQ. The data were taken from a study of technical replicates of blood from a handful of donors. Profiling relied on immunoSEQ multiplex PCR, and the TCRdb table lists in-frame clones only, not all of them. The sample has 98,000 or so clones; 90% to 96% are singletons. The receptor's source is a human donor in good health. The sample taken for sequencing was T cells isolated from PBMCs. The rearrangement links TRBV7-6 to TRBJ2-3; a possible D gene is TRBD1 (5 bases). The CDR3 spells CASSLGGGRQYF. CDR3 sequence (DNA): TGTGCCAGCAGCTTAGGGGGCGGTAGGCAGTATTTT.